A single sample is the source of the 32 T cell receptor beta chains below, sequenced in a study of metastatic and nonmetastatic thyroid tumors. Through MiXCR, TCRdb re-clonotyped the PCR reads. The data contain tens of thousands of clones, 10% to 15% of them singletons. Not a single patient had been given any form of treatment at any point before undergoing thyroid surgery. The source material was blood. These receptors came from a male donor with papillary thyroid cancer or a benign thyroid nodule (not recorded which). Some clones in this sample may be carry-over from other donors' samples.

By share of the sample, this clone is medium-sized. The rearrangement uses TRBV10-3 and TRBJ2-1; either TRBD1 or TRBD2 may supply D (5 bases each). Per the germline V gene, CDR1 is ENHRY and CDR2 is SYGVKD. The CDR3 runs 16 residues. Between the trimmed V and J ends, which lost 4 bases and 0 bases, there was a span of 13 bases. The CDR3 nucleotides read TGTGCCATCAGTGTGGGGGTAGTGGGCTCCTACAATGAGCAGTTCTTC. Protein sequence: CAISVGVVGSYNEQFF.

With regard to this clone: The sample carries other DNA sequences with the same CDR3. J is TRBJ2-7 and V is TRBV5-6; D might be TRBD1 (6 bases). The CDR3 loop spans 15 amino acids. Trimming stripped 2 bases from V and 6 bases from J, with 18 bases between. CDR1 SGHDT and CDR2 YYEEEE come from the germline V gene. Here the CDR3 reads CASSLLGAGRIEQYF. For the CDR3, the DNA is TGTGCCAGCAGCTTACTGGGGGCAGGGCGCATCGAGCAGTACTTC.

This clone is medium-sized in the sample. J is TRBJ2-7 and V is TRBV6-1; 10 bases are shared with TRBD2. With 3 bases clipped from V and 0 bases from J, the junction kept 2 bases outside the gene matches. Germline lookup yields CDR1 MNHNS and CDR2 SASEGT. The CDR3 contains 15 residues. CDR3 region: CASSELAGGSYEQYF. The CDR3 region has the DNA TGTGCCAGCAGTGAGTTAGCGGGAGGCTCCTACGAGCAGTACTTC.

The CDR3 is CASSFGPNTEAFF. CDR3 coding DNA: TGTGCCAGCAGCTTCGGCCCGAACACTGAAGCTTTCTTT. This chain links TRBV7-8 with TRBJ1-1; D ambiguous. V lost 3 bases and J lost 1, with 6 bases in between. This CDR3 is 13 amino acids long. The germline gives CDR1 SGHVS, CDR2 FQNEAQ.

By frequency in the sample, this clone is medium-sized. J is TRBJ1-2 and V is TRBV6-2 or TRBV6-3; 11 bases match TRBD1. CDR1 and CDR2 (germline): MNHEY, SVGEGT. J lost 4 bases, V lost 0 bases, and 4 bases had no gene match. The CDR3 loop spans 16 amino acids. CDR3 protein: CASSYSGTGGIYGYTF. The DNA of the CDR3 is TGTGCCAGCAGTTACTCCGGGACAGGGGGGATCTATGGCTACACCTTC.

This clone was seen ten or more times. This may stem from a read error, because a much larger clone lies one nucleotide away. The chain carries TRBV10-3 and TRBJ2-2; D possibly corresponds to TRBD2 (6 bases). The CDR3 has 17 amino acids. Germline V gene sequence: CDR1 ENHRY, CDR2 SYGVKD. CDR3 in amino acids: CAIPLSTTSPNTGEPFF. CDR3 nucleotides: TGTGCCATCCCATTATCAACCACTAGCCCGAACACCGGGGAGCCGTTTTTT.

This clone has a count of ten or more. This chain uses TRBV18 with TRBJ1-1; 7 nucleotides agree with TRBD1. This CDR3 has 16 amino acids. Germline lookup yields CDR1 KGHSH and CDR2 LQKENI. V shed 3 bases and J 1 base; nucleotides not matched to a gene: 8. CDR3 nucleotides: TGTGCCAGCTCACCGAGACAGGGAGTAGGGAACACTGAAGCTTTCTTT. Translating it yields CASSPRQGVGNTEAFF. The full variable domain, completed using reference TRBV18 and TRBJ1-1, is NAGVMQNPRHLVRRRGQEARLRCSPMKGHSHVYWYRQLPEEGLKFMVYLQKENIIDESGMPKERFSAEFPKEGPSILRIQQVVRGDSAAYFCASSPRQGVGNTEAFFGQGTRLTVV.

This clone counts as medium-sized. The J gene is TRBJ2-3, the V gene TRBV6-1; the match to TRBD2 covers 10 bases. This CDR3 has 15 residues. CDR1 is MNHNS and CDR2 is SASEGT in the germline V gene. The J segment lost 2 bases and the V segment lost 2 bases, leaving 1 base of the junction unmatched. CDR3 region: CASSELAGATDTQYF. Written as DNA, the CDR3 is TGTGCCAGCAGTGAACTAGCGGGAGCCACAGATACGCAGTATTTT.

This clone was detected ten times or more. Other DNA sequences in this sample translate to the same CDR3. The rearrangement joins TRBV14 to TRBJ1-4; unclear D gene. The CDR3 is made up of 16 amino acids. The ends were cut back, 1 base at V and 0 bases at J, with 9 bases in the middle. Looked up from germline, CDR1 is SGHDN and CDR2 is FVKESK. The CDR3: CASSQAGLATNEKLFF. As DNA, the CDR3 is TGTGCCAGCAGCCAAGCCGGACTTGCAACTAATGAAAAACTGTTTTTT.

This clone has ten or more counts. The chain combines TRBV18 with TRBJ2-2; weak D call: TRBD1 (6 bases). Germline V gives CDR1 KGHSH, CDR2 LQKENI. The CDR3 has 14 residues. Trimming removed 5 bases at V and 4 bases at J, with 11 bases between. CDR3 nucleotides: TGTGCCAGCTCAAAGGGACAACTCACCGGGGAGCTGTTTTTT. It specifies CASSKGQLTGELFF.

This clone was seen many times. The chain combines TRBV15 with TRBJ2-6, with D hard to call. In germline, CDR1 is LNHNV, CDR2 YYDKDF (reference sequence). The CDR3 extends over 15 amino acids. V was pared by 4 bases and J by 0 bases, with 7 bases between. The CDR3 sequence is CATSNKGSGANVLTF. Here the CDR3 DNA reads TGTGCCACCAGCAATAAGGGCTCTGGGGCCAACGTCCTGACTTTC.

This clone is classed as medium-sized. The chain is built from TRBV6-1 and TRBJ1-3; unclear D gene. This CDR3 is built from 15 residues. The V and J ends lost 2 bases and 8 bases respectively, with 16 bases between them. Germline CDR1 reads MNHNS; CDR2 reads SASEGT. In nucleotides, the CDR3 is TGTGCCAGCAGTGAACAACCGGAGACCGGGGACACCATATATTTT. This translates into CASSEQPETGDTIYF.

The chain carries TRBV6-1 and TRBJ1-6; D ambiguous. This CDR3 is 13 amino acids long. Germline V gene sequence: CDR1 MNHNS, CDR2 SASEGT. Trimming took off 6 bases at V and 7 bases at J, with 10 bases between the two ends. CDR3 residues: CASRTRENSPLHF. The CDR3 DNA reads TGTGCCAGCAGGACGAGGGAGAATTCACCCCTCCACTTT.

As regards this clone: At one boundary the junction diverges from the germline segment, which might be a read error. This chain joins TRBV19 and TRBJ2-3, with 9 bases identical to TRBD2. The germline V gene has CDR1 LNHDA and CDR2 SQIVND (reference sequence). The length of the CDR3 is 18 residues. CDR3: CASSIGKIAGAITDTQYF. The CDR3 region has the DNA TGTGCCAGTAGTATAGGTAAAATAGCGGGAGCGATCACAGATACACAGTATTTT.

V and J are TRBV28 and TRBJ2-5; 8 nucleotides match TRBD1. The V segment lost 5 bases and the J segment 4 bases; nucleotides outside the gene matches: 9. CDR3 length: 15 amino acids. Looked up from germline, CDR1 is MDHEN and CDR2 is SYDVKM. The CDR3 nucleotides read TGTGCCAGCAGTAGGACAGGGCTACGGGGAGAGACCCAGTACTTC. Residues: CASSRTGLRGETQYF.

Ten or more counts support this clone. This chain joins TRBV20-1 and TRBJ2-2, with a possible D match to TRBD1 (7 bases). The CDR3 sequence is 15 residues long. Germline CDR1 is DFQATT and CDR2 is SNEGSKA (reference sequence). V was shortened by 6 bases and J by 4 bases, with 18 bases between the two germline ends. CDR3 amino acids: CSARLEGASTGELFF. The CDR3 DNA is TGCAGTGCCCGATTGGAGGGGGCAAGCACCGGGGAGCTGTTTTTT.

This clone turned up a few times. This chain connects TRBV5-6 to TRBJ1-5; D may be TRBD1 (5 bases). The V end lost 4 bases, the J end lost 6 bases, and 14 bases lay between the germline ends. Germline values: CDR1 SGHDT, CDR2 YYEEEE. The CDR3 spans 14 residues. CDR3 residues: CASSRRQGSQPQHF. CDR3 coding DNA: TGTGCCAGCAGCCGCCGGCAGGGAAGTCAGCCCCAGCATTTT. Supplemented by reference TRBV5-6 and TRBJ1-5, the full variable domain reads DAGVTQSPTHLIKTRGQQVTLRCSPKSGHDTVSWYQQALGQGPQFIFQYYEEEERQRGNFPDRFSGHQFPNYSSELNVNALLLGDSALYLCASSRRQGSQPQHFGDGTRLSIL.

The chain links TRBV25-1 to TRBJ1-1; D perhaps matches TRBD1 (5 bases). Trimming pared 10 bases from V and 5 bases from J, leaving 17 bases between. The V gene's germline CDR1 is MGHDK and CDR2 SYGVNS. This CDR3 region has 13 residues. CDR3 residues: CAIVQGGGTEAFF. The CDR3, as DNA: TGTGCCATCGTTCAGGGTGGAGGAACTGAAGCTTTCTTT.

Relative to its sample, this clone is medium-sized. The rearrangement joins TRBV28 to TRBJ1-2, with D perhaps TRBD1 (5 bases). CDR1 is MDHEN and CDR2 is SYDVKM in the germline V gene. Trimming cost V 2 bases and J 4 bases, with 5 bases left between them. The CDR3 has 12 residues. CDR3 coding DNA: TGTGCCAGCAGTTTAAGGGGCTATGGCTACACCTTC. As protein: CASSLRGYGYTF.

Sample share makes this clone large. In nucleotides, the CDR3 is TGTGCCAGCAGCCTGGAACTAGCGGGGGGGTACAATGAGCAGTTCTTC. Translated: CASSLELAGGYNEQFF. The chain carries TRBV12-3 or TRBV12-4 and TRBJ2-1, with TRBD2 identical over 13 bases. The CDR3 contains 16 residues. V shed 6 bases, J shed 4 bases, and the junction held 6 bases outside the gene matches.

This clone is medium-sized (0.01 to 0.1%). The rearrangement joins TRBV30 to TRBJ2-7, with D hard to call. V was trimmed by 1 base and J by 7 bases, leaving 11 bases between them. The CDR3 is 12 amino acids. Germline CDR1 GTSNPN, CDR2 SVGIG (reference sequence). CDR3 coding DNA: TGTGCCTGGAGTGCGCTCCGTTGGGAGCAGTACTTC. This gives the protein CAWSALRWEQYF.

This sequence joins TRBV9 and TRBJ2-3, with TRBD2 as a possible D gene (7 bases). Germline V CDR1 and CDR2: SGDLS, YYNGEE. V lost 4 bases, J lost 4 bases, and 16 bases lay in between. The CDR3 loop spans 15 amino acids. This chain's CDR3 is CASSLEGGRADTQYF. The CDR3 DNA follows: TGTGCCAGCAGCCTGGAAGGGGGGAGGGCAGATACGCAGTATTTT. Full variable domain (outside the CDR3, taken from reference TRBV9 and TRBJ2-3): DSGVTQTPKHLITATGQRVTLRCSPRSGDLSVYWYQQSLDQGLQFLIQYYNGEERAKGNILERFSAQQFPDLHSELNLSSLELGDSALYFCASSLEGGRADTQYFGPGTRLTVL.

V and J are TRBV12-3 or TRBV12-4 and TRBJ2-5; D perhaps matches TRBD2 (5 bases). The CDR3 consists of 14 residues. Trimming shortened V by 4 bases and J by 5 bases, and 14 bases separated the two germline ends. In nucleotides, the CDR3 is TGTGCCAGCAGTTGGTCGTTCGGGGTTGAGACCCAGTACTTC. Translated: CASSWSFGVETQYF.

Sample share makes this clone medium-sized. V and J are TRBV28 and TRBJ1-6; TRBD1 aligns across 10 bases. In germline, CDR1 is MDHEN, CDR2 SYDVKM. This CDR3 is 17 amino acids long. Trimming removed 6 bases from V and 10 bases from J; junction bases left unmatched: 15. CDR3: CASSLPLTGTGASPLHF. The DNA for the CDR3 is TGTGCCAGCAGCCTCCCCCTGACCGGGACAGGGGCCTCACCCCTCCACTTT. The whole variable domain, filled in from reference TRBV28 and TRBJ1-6, reads DVKVTQSSRYLVKRTGEKVFLECVQDMDHENMFWYRQDPGLGLRLIYFSYDVKMKEKGDIPEGYSVSREKKERFSLILESASTNQTSMYLCASSLPLTGTGASPLHFGNGTRLTVT.

This chain links TRBV6-1 with TRBJ2-5; 8 bases are shared with TRBD1. Germline V gene data show CDR1 as MNHNS and CDR2 as SASEGT. J was trimmed by 1 base and V by 7 bases; bases with no gene match: 5. This CDR3 region has 14 residues. The CDR3 DNA reads as TGTGCCAGCATGATACAGGGGGGCCAAGAGACCCAGTACTTC. Translation gives CASMIQGGQETQYF.

This clone rates as medium-sized. J is TRBJ2-1 and V is TRBV6-1; the match to TRBD1 covers 12 bases. With V trimmed by 4 bases and J by 1 base, 8 bases remained unmatched. This CDR3 spans 18 amino acids. Germline CDR1 reads MNHNS; CDR2 reads SASEGT. The CDR3 coding sequence is TGTGCCAGCAGTGGTTATCCGGGACAGGGGGCGTCCTACAATGAGCAGTTCTTC. Its translation is CASSGYPGQGASYNEQFF.

In this sample, this clone is medium-sized. The chain is built from TRBV12-3 or TRBV12-4 and TRBJ2-2, with 8 bases identical to TRBD1. The CDR3 runs 15 residues. With V trimmed by 5 bases and J by 3 bases, 5 bases remained unmatched. The CDR3 sequence is CASSRLDRDTGELFF. The DNA of the CDR3 is TGTGCCAGCAGTCGATTGGACAGGGACACCGGGGAGCTGTTTTTT.

This clone is medium-sized in the sample. The CDR3 sequence: CASSSLRTSRYNEQFF. For the CDR3, the DNA is TGTGCCAGCAGTTCTCTACGGACTAGCCGCTACAATGAGCAGTTCTTC. The genes are TRBV12-3 or TRBV12-4 and TRBJ2-1; 8 bases map to TRBD2. The CDR3 consists of 16 residues. V gave up 4 bases and J gave up 3 bases; unmatched junction bases: 8.

By sample share, this clone is medium-sized (0.01 to 0.1%). The rearrangement links TRBV28 to TRBJ1-2; 9 bases are a match to TRBD1. Unmatched junction bases numbered 9, after V lost 5 bases and J lost 8 bases. The CDR3 contains 14 residues. Germline V gene data show CDR1 as MDHEN and CDR2 as SYDVKM. CDR3 nucleotide sequence: TGTGCCAGCAGTCCTATCTTACAGGGGGCGGGCTACACCTTC. Translation: CASSPILQGAGYTF.

The chain has TRBV4-2 and TRBJ2-5; D is unclear. CDR1 and CDR2 from the germline V gene are LGHNA and YNFKEQ. V was pared by 1 base and J by 2 bases, with 17 bases between. The CDR3 sequence is 17 residues long. CDR3 loop: CASSQVPGSVSQETQYF. Written as DNA, the CDR3 is TGTGCCAGCAGCCAAGTTCCGGGTTCCGTAAGTCAAGAGACCCAGTACTTC.

This clone was detected ten times or more. The chain carries TRBV5-1 and TRBJ2-2, with TRBD1 matching 9 bases. The V gene end was trimmed by 5 bases and the J gene end by 6 bases; junction bases not matched to a gene: 8. The CDR3 contains 15 residues. The germline gives CDR1 SGHRS, CDR2 YFSETQ. The CDR3 nucleotides read TGCGCCAGCAGGCCGGGCGGGACAGGGCCCGGGGAGCTGTTTTTT. It translates to CASRPGGTGPGELFF.

This clone was seen only a few times. The V gene is TRBV28, the J gene TRBJ1-2, with D hard to call. The V end lost 2 bases, the J end lost 3 bases, and 13 bases lay between the germline ends. This CDR3 contains 15 residues. The germline gives CDR1 MDHEN, CDR2 SYDVKM. This CDR3 is CASSLILARHYGYTF. The DNA of the CDR3 is TGTGCCAGCAGTTTAATCCTGGCTCGACACTATGGCTACACCTTC.